The source of this T cell receptor beta chain is a study of shared clonotypes between healthy human individuals. The CDR3 runs 15 residues. V was trimmed by 4 bases and J by 6 bases, leaving 17 bases between them. From germline, CDR1 is SGDLS and CDR2 YYNGEE. This clone was seen just once. The assay was immunoSEQ multiplex PCR, and TCRdb's table has in-frame clones only and misses some. The sample has 2,500,000 or so clones; around 93% are singletons. Sequencing was done on a sample of naive CD4+ T cells from PBMCs. Noted subset: CD45RA+ positively selected. This chain joins TRBV9 and TRBJ2-1; the D gene is possibly TRBD2 (6 bases). The receptor comes from a man aged 18 to 30 in good health. Some clones in this sample may be carry-over from other donors' samples. In DNA, the CDR3 is TGTGCCAGCAGCTTAGGACCGGGACTGGGCAATGAGCAGTTCTTC. Translating it yields CASSLGPGLGNEQFF.